This T cell receptor beta chain appears in the sequencing data of a study of CD8 T cells in ankylosing spondylitis (dated by TCRdb to about 2017). About the study as a whole: To find TCR variants linked to disease, the study profiled T cell receptor beta repertoires in ankylosing spondylitis patients and healthy donors. The full study cohort comprised 25 ankylosing spondylitis patients and over a hundred healthy donors. Peripheral blood was sampled, and synovial fluid was additionally collected from ankylosing spondylitis patients. Summary of the overall study and its limitations: Some of the motif variants had been reported before in the synovial fluid and blood of reactive arthritis patients, a finding that suggests common disease-initiation mechanisms. Significant enrichment of the disease-linked clones was reported in matched synovial fluid samples from ankylosing spondylitis patients. The disease-linked clones showed a CD8+ phenotype and occurred at relatively low frequencies in peripheral blood. Blood from ankylosing spondylitis patients appeared to be characterized by a TCR beta motif made up of under ten highly homologous amino acid variants.

On this clonotype: There is no known antigen for this receptor. Qualities for individual bases were not recorded, and no much larger clone is one base off.

The listed sequencing device is Illumina HiSeq 2500. Quantitative 5'-RACE with molecular barcodes was used to prepare TCR beta libraries. Regarding the original processing steps: A new computational method, built on a probabilistic model of VDJ rearrangement, was used to identify disease-linked TCR variants. The raw public reads went through TCRdb reprocessing: fastp at Q25, MiXCR clone calling, in-frame beta chains kept. Identical CDR3 protein sequences are pooled into one entry, listed with their most common genes and DNA. The V and J calls shown here were made by TCRdb, not taken from the authors' results. The sample table shows about 190,000 distinct CDR3 sequences, and under 15% are seen once. The ten top clones hold 9.5% to 11% of the sample. V is shortened by 7 bases, J by 9 bases, and the region joining them spans 16 bases. Including the terminal cysteine and phenylalanine, the CDR3 comprises 13 residues. Here the CDR3 DNA is all that survives: 39 bases in frame from base 1. The germline V gene specifies MNHNS as CDR1 and SASEGT as CDR2.

The sequence joins TRBV6-1 to TRBJ2-1; the D gene is perhaps TRBD1, on 6 matching bases. The sequenced sample was blood, either unsorted or a sorted T cell fraction (not recorded which). The receptor comes from a female donor with ankylosing spondylitis or in good health (not recorded which). The CDR3 protein sequence reads: CASKRVRGGEQFF. DNA sequence: TGTGCCAGCAAACGCGTCAGGGGTGGTGAGCAGTTCTTC.